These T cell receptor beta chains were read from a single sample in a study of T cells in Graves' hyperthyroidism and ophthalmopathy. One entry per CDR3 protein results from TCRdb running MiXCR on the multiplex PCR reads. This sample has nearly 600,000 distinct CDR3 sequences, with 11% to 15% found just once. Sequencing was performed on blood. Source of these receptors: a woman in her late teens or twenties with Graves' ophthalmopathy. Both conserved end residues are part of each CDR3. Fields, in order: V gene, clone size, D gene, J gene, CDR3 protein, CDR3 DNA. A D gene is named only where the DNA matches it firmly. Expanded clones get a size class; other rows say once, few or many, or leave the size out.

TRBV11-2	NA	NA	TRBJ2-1	CASSATYSGNEQFF	TGTGCCAGCAGCGCCACGTATTCTGGGAATGAGCAGTTCTTC
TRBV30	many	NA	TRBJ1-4	CAWSEGANEKLFF	TGTGCCTGGAGTGAAGGGGCTAATGAAAAACTGTTTTTT
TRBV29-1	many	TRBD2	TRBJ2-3	CSVAPSGSSDTQYF	TGCAGCGTCGCACCTAGCGGGAGTTCAGATACGCAGTATTTT
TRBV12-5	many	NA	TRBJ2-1	CASGLNDGMDNEQFF	TGTGCTAGTGGTTTGAACGACGGGATGGACAATGAGCAGTTCTTC
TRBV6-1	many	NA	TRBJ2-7	CASSYGVNEQYF	TGTGCCAGCAGTTATGGCGTTAACGAGCAGTACTTC
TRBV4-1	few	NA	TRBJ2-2	CASSQDPPGLKTGELFF	TGCGCCAGCAGCCAAGATCCCCCGGGGCTAAAAACCGGGGAGCTGTTTTTT
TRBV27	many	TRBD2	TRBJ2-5	CASSLSWLAGVRETQYF	TGTGCCAGCAGTTTATCGTGGCTAGCGGGAGTAAGAGAGACCCAGTACTTC
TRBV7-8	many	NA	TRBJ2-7	CASSWPGVNAYEQYF	TGTGCCAGCAGCTGGCCCGGAGTAAACGCCTACGAGCAGTACTTC
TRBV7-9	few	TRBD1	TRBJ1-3	CASSPDRVGNTIYF	TGTGCCAGCAGCCCGGACAGGGTTGGAAACACCATATATTTT
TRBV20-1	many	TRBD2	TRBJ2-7	CSAGGLAGITYEQYF	TGCAGTGCTGGCGGACTAGCGGGAATAACCTACGAGCAGTACTTC
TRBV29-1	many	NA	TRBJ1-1	CSVGNGGTEAFF	TGCAGCGTTGGAAACGGGGGCACTGAAGCTTTCTTT
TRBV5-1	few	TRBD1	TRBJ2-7	CASSWDRGRGEQYF	TGCGCCAGCAGCTGGGACAGGGGGCGAGGCGAGCAGTACTTC
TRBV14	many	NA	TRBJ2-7	CASSQGPRGLSYEQYF	TGTGCCAGCAGCCAAGGTCCTAGGGGACTCTCCTACGAGCAGTACTTC
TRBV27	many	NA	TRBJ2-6	CASSPPGAYSGANVLTF	TGTGCCAGCAGCCCCCCCGGGGCCTACTCTGGGGCCAACGTCCTGACTTTC
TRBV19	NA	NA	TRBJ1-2	CASSIAAAYGYTF	TGTGCCAGTAGTATAGCGGCAGCATATGGCTACACCTTC
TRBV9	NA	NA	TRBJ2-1	CASRGAEASYNEQFF	TGTGCCAGCCGGGGGGCGGAGGCCTCCTACAATGAGCAGTTCTTC
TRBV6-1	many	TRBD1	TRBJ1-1	CASSEAAGGPEAFF	TGTGCCAGCAGTGAAGCGGCAGGGGGCCCTGAAGCTTTCTTT
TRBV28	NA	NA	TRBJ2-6	CASSFFNRYSSGANVLTF	TGTGCCAGCAGTTTTTTTAACCGTTACTCCTCTGGGGCCAACGTCCTGACTTTC
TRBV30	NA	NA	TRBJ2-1	CAWTQSGTVYNEQFF	TGTGCCTGGACCCAATCCGGGACTGTTTACAATGAGCAGTTCTTC
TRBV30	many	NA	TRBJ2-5	CAWSVREGRYF	TGTGCCTGGAGTGTACGGGAAGGTCGGTACTTC
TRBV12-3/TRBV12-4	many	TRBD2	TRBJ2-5	CASSFAGLTQETQYF	TGTGCCAGCAGTTTTGCGGGACTAACCCAAGAGACCCAGTACTTC
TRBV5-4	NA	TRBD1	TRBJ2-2	CASSLGRGLNTGELFF	TGTGCCAGCAGCTTAGGTAGGGGGCTGAACACCGGGGAGCTGTTTTTT
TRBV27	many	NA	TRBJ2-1	CASSPIYRVKDNEQFF	TGTGCCAGCAGTCCCATATACAGGGTTAAAGACAATGAGCAGTTCTTC
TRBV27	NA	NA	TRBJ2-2	CASSFPGPNTGELFF	TGTGCCAGCAGTTTCCCAGGGCCGAACACCGGGGAGCTGTTTTTT
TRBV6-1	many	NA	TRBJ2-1	CASRPWPDPSVSNEQFF	TGTGCCAGCAGACCTTGGCCCGACCCGTCGGTAAGCAATGAGCAGTTCTTC
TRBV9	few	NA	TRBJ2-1	CASSVVGTTEQFF	TGTGCCAGCAGCGTAGTAGGTACAACTGAGCAGTTCTTC
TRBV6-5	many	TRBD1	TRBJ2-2	CASSYGTGTGVTGELFF	TGTGCCAGCAGTTACGGTACCGGGACAGGGGTTACCGGGGAGCTGTTTTTT
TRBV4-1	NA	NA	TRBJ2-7	CASSHRVEDYEQYF	TGCGCCAGCAGCCACCGAGTGGAGGACTACGAGCAGTACTTC
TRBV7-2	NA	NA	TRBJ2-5	CASSLDPRQETQYF	TGTGCCAGCAGCTTAGACCCCCGACAAGAGACCCAGTACTTC
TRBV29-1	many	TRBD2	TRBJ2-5	CSAGTSGSGETQYF	TGCAGCGCTGGGACTAGCGGGAGTGGGGAGACCCAGTACTTC
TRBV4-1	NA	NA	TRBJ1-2	CASSQVDGFNYGYTF	TGCGCCAGCAGCCAAGTGGACGGTTTCAACTATGGCTACACCTTC
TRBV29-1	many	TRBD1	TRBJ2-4	CSVDQEAGGIQYF	TGCAGCGTTGACCAGGAGGCAGGGGGCATTCAGTACTTC
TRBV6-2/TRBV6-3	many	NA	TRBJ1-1	CASNPGNTEAFF	TGTGCCAGCAACCCCGGGAACACTGAAGCTTTCTTT
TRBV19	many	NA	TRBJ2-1	CASSRYAAGDPYNEQFF	TGTGCCAGTAGTCGATACGCGGCAGGGGACCCCTACAATGAGCAGTTCTTC
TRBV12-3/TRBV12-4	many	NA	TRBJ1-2	CASSFGEGGIGYGYTF	TGTGCCAGCAGTTTCGGGGAGGGGGGAATTGGGTATGGCTACACCTTC
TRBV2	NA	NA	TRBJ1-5	CARSELDSNQPRHF	TGTGCCAGAAGTGAACTGGATAGCAATCAGCCCCGGCATTTT
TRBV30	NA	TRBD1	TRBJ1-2	CAWSIGQAYFF	TGTGCCTGGAGTATAGGACAGGCCTATTTCTTC
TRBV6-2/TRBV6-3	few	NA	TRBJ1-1	CASSLRPPIITEAFF	TGTGCCAGCAGCCTCCGGCCCCCCATTATCACTGAAGCTTTCTTT
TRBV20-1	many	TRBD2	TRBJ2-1	CSARARTSVSYNEQFF	TGCAGTGCTAGAGCCAGGACTAGCGTTTCCTACAATGAGCAGTTCTTC
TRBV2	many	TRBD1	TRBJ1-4	CASSWDRERPNEKLFF	TGTGCCAGCAGTTGGGACAGGGAACGGCCTAATGAAAAACTGTTTTTT
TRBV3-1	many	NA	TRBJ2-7	CASSQRDRLTYEQYF	TGTGCCAGCAGCCAAAGGGACCGCCTCACCTACGAGCAGTACTTC
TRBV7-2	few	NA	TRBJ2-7	CASSFRDTSYEQYF	TGTGCCAGCAGCTTCCGGGACACCTCCTACGAGCAGTACTTC
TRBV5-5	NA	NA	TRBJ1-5	CASSWMGGGNRPQHF	TGTGCCAGCAGCTGGATGGGGGGCGGCAATCGGCCCCAGCATTTT
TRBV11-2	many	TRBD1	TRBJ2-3	CASSLDRTGSTDTQYF	TGTGCCAGCAGCTTAGACCGGACAGGATCCACAGATACGCAGTATTTT
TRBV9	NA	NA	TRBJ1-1	CASSPGGGGKAFF	TGTGCCAGCAGCCCGGGGGGGGGAGGGAAAGCTTTCTTT
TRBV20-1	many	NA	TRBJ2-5	CSSFRSGLQETQYF	TGCAGCTCGTTTCGGTCGGGTTTACAAGAGACCCAGTACTTC
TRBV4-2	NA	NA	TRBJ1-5	CASSQLGQYSEKPQHF	TGTGCCAGCAGCCAACTAGGACAGTACTCAGAAAAGCCCCAGCATTTT
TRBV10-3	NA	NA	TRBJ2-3	CAIRPTGSTDTQYF	TGTGCCATCAGGCCGACAGGCAGCACAGATACGCAGTATTTT
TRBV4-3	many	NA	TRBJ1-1	CASSQPGIEAFF	TGCGCCAGCAGCCAACCAGGGATTGAAGCTTTCTTT
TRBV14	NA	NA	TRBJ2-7	CASSRGGLSYEQYF	TGTGCCAGCAGTAGAGGGGGTCTCTCCTACGAGCAGTACTTC
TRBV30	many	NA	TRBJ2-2	CAWMRIGNTGELFF	TGTGCCTGGATGAGGATAGGGAACACCGGGGAGCTGTTTTTT
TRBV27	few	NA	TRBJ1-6	CASTTGNSPLHF	TGTGCCTCCACCACGGGGAATTCACCCCTCCACTTT
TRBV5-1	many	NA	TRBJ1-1	CASSLVGSATEAFF	TGCGCCAGCAGCTTGGTGGGAAGTGCCACTGAAGCTTTCTTT
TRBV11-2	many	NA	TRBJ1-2	CASSSPGTPGYTF	TGTGCCAGCAGCTCTCCGGGAACTCCGGGCTACACCTTC
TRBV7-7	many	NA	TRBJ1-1	CASSSSVSTEAFF	TGTGCTAGCAGCTCATCAGTTAGCACTGAAGCTTTCTTT
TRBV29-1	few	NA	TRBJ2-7	CSAKGGAPYEQYF	TGCAGCGCCAAGGGGGGAGCTCCCTACGAGCAGTACTTC
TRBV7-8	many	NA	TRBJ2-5	CASSLVEETQYF	TGTGCCAGCAGCTTAGTGGAAGAGACCCAGTACTTC
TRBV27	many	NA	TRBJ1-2	CASSSDGLGGYTF	TGTGCCAGCAGTTCCGACGGGTTGGGTGGCTACACCTTC
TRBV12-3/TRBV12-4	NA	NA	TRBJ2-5	CASLVGETQYF	TGTGCCAGTTTAGTCGGGGAGACCCAGTACTTC